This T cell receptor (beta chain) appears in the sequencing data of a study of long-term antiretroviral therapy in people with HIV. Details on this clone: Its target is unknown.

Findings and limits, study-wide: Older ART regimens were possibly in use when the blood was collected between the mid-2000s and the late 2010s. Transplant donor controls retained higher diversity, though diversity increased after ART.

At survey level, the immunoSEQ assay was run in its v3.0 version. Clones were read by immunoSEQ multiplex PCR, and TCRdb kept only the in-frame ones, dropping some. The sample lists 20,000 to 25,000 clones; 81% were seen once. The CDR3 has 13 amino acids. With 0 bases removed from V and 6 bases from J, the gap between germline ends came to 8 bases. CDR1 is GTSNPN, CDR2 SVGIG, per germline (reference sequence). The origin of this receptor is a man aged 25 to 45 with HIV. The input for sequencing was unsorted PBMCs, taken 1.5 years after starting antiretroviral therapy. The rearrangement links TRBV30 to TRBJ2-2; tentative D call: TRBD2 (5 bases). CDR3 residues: CAWSVQRAGELFF. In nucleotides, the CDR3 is TGTGCCTGGAGTGTACAGAGGGCCGGGGAGCTGTTTTTT.